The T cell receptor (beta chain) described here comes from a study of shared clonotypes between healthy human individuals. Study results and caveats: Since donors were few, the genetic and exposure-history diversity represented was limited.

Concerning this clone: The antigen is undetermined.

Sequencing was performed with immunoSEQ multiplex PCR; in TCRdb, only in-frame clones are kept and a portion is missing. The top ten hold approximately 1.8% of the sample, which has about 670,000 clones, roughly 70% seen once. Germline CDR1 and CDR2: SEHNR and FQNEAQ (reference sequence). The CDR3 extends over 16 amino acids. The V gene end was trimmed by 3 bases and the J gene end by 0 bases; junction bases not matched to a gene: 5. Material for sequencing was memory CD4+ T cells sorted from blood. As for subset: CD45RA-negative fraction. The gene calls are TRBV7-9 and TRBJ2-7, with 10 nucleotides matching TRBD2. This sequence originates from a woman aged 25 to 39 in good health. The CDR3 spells CASSFSLAGVSYEQYF. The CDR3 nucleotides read TGTGCCAGCAGCTTTTCCCTAGCGGGAGTCTCCTACGAGCAGTACTTC.